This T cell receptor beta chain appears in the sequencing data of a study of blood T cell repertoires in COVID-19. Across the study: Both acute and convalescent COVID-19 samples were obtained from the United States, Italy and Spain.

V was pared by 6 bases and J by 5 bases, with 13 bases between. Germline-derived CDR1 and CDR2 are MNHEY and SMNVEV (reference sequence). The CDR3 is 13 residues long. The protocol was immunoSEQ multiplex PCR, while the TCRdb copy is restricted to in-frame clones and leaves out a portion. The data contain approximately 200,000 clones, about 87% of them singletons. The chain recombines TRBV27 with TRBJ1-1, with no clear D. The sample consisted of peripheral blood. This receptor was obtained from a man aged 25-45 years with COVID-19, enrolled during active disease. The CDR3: CASSLFSGTEAFF. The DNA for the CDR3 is TGTGCCAGCAGCCTTTTTTCGGGGACTGAAGCTTTCTTT.